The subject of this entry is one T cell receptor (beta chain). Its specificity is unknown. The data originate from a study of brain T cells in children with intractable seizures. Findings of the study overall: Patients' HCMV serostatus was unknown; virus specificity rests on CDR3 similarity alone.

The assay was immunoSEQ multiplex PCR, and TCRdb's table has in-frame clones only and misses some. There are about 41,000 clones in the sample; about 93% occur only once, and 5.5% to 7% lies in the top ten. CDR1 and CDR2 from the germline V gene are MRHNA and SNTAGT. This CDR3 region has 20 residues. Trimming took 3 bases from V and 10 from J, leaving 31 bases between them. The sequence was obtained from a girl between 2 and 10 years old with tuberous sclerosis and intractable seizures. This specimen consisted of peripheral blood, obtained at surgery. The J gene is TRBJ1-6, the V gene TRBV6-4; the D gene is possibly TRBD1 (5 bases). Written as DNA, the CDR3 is TGTGCCAGCAGTGATATTGATTCTAGTCAGGGTGAAGAGGGCGTATCACCCCTCCACTTT. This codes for CASSDIDSSQGEEGVSPLHF.